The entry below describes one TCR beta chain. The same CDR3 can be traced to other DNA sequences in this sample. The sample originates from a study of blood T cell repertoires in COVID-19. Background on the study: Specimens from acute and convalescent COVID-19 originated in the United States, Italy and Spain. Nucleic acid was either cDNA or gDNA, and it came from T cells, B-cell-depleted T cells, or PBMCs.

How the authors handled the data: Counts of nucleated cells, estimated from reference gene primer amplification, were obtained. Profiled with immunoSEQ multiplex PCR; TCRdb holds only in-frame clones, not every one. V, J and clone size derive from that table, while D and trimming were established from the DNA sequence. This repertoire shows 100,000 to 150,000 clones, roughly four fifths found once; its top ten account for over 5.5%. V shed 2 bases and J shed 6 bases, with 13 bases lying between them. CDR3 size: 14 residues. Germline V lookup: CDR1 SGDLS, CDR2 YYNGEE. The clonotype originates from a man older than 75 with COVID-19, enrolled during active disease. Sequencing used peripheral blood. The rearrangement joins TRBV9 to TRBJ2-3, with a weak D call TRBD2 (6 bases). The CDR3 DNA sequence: TGTGCCAGCAGCGTTGGGGGGAGTACGGATACGCAGTATTTT. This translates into CASSVGGSTDTQYF.